This entry lists 19 T cell receptor beta chains sequenced from one sample in a study of T cells after yellow fever vaccination (dated by TCRdb to the late 2010s). Per the publication, the treatment or condition label means: live attenuated yellow fever vaccine strain. The library was generated by 5' RACE. The reads were generated on an Illumina NovaSeq 6000. TCRdb's own reprocessing of the public reads used fastp at Q25 and MiXCR and kept productive beta chains. All rows with the same CDR3 protein become a single entry with the most common DNA and genes. The sample table holds around 320,000 distinct CDR3 sequences, of which 3.5% to 4.5% were seen once. The ten largest account for 19% of the sample. Sequenced material: PBMCs, taken 15 days after the yellow fever booster vaccination. The receptors derive from a man in his late teens or twenties who received the YFV17D yellow fever vaccine.

The CDR3 DNA is TGTGCCAGCAGTTTAGCGCGGTTGGGGAGAACTGAAGCTTTCTTT. Protein: CASSLARLGRTEAFF. The chain uses TRBV12-3 or TRBV12-4 and TRBJ1-1; D is unclear. The V end lost 0 bases, the J end lost 5 bases, and 13 bases lay between the germline ends. CDR3 length: 15 amino acids.

The rearrangement uses TRBV3-1 and TRBJ2-7; D call uncertain. The CDR3 loop spans 15 amino acids. The ends were cut back, 4 bases at V and 3 bases at J, with 16 bases in the middle. The germline V gene encodes CDR1 LGHDT and CDR2 YNNKEL (reference sequence). This CDR3 is CASSPGGSSYYEQYF. DNA of the CDR3: TGTGCCAGCAGCCCCGGCGGATCCTCCTACTACGAGCAGTACTTC.

This clonotype was seen repeatedly, ten times or more. The V call is TRBV7-8, the J call TRBJ2-3; D is unresolved. Trimming pared 7 bases from V and 1 base from J, leaving 15 bases between. CDR1 and CDR2 (germline): SGHVS, FQNEAQ. CDR3 length equals 15 residues. The CDR3 region has the DNA TGTGCCAGCACCAATAGGCTACTCGGCACAGATACGCAGTATTTT. Amino acids: CASTNRLLGTDTQYF.

CDR3: CASSPTPGQGGGEQFF. The DNA of the CDR3 is TGTGCCAGCAGCCCAACCCCGGGACAGGGGGGAGGTGAGCAGTTCTTC. The chain has TRBV7-9 and TRBJ2-1, with 11 bases that match TRBD1. The ends lost 5 bases at V and 9 bases at J; junction bases unmatched: 12. CDR3 length: 16 amino acids. Germline CDR1 and CDR2: SEHNR and FQNEAQ (reference sequence).

The chain's CDR3 is CASISAGTVVSYNEQFF. The CDR3 bases are TGTGCCAGCATCTCCGCGGGAACCGTTGTGTCCTACAATGAGCAGTTCTTC. This chain joins TRBV28 and TRBJ2-1; the D gene is possibly TRBD2 (6 bases). The CDR3 has 17 amino acids. Germline V gene sequence: CDR1 MDHEN, CDR2 SYDVKM. Trimming pared 7 bases from V and 1 base from J, leaving 20 bases between.

This clonotype was observed a few times. The chain combines TRBV29-1 with TRBJ2-6, with a possible D match to TRBD1 (5 bases). Germline lookup yields CDR1 SQVTM and CDR2 ANQGSEA. This CDR3 spans 13 amino acids. V was shortened by 6 bases and J by 1 base, with 7 bases between the two germline ends. The CDR3 loop is CSVDSSGANVLTF. In DNA form, the CDR3 reads TGCAGCGTAGACAGTTCTGGGGCCAACGTCCTGACTTTC.

This clonotype turned up a few times. V is TRBV6-5 and J is TRBJ2-5; TRBD2 matches 8 bases. J was trimmed by 5 bases and V by 4 bases; bases with no gene match: 9. Germline V gives CDR1 MNHEY, CDR2 SVGAGI. The CDR3 is 15 amino acids. As DNA, the CDR3 is TGTGCCAGCAGTTGGCTAGAGCGGGGGATGGAGACCCAGTACTTC. This translates into CASSWLERGMETQYF.

The chain couples TRBV5-1 to TRBJ1-1, with D uncertain. The CDR3 extends over 13 amino acids. Trimming removed 1 base from V and 7 bases from J, with 11 bases in between. Germline CDR1 reads SGHRS; CDR2 reads YFSETQ. CDR3 sequence reads: CASSLTSGGEAFF. CDR3 coding DNA: TGCGCCAGCAGCTTGACTTCTGGCGGTGAAGCTTTCTTT.

This clonotype was seen many times. V usage is TRBV5-6 and J usage is TRBJ2-5; 10 bases agree with TRBD1. Trimming at V came to 1 base and at J to 5 bases, leaving 11 bases not matched to a gene. The CDR3 loop spans 17 amino acids. The germline CDR1 and CDR2 sequences are SGHDT and YYEEEE. This CDR3 is CASSLWDRGGAGETQYF. The CDR3 coding sequence is TGTGCCAGCAGCTTGTGGGACAGGGGAGGAGCGGGCGAGACCCAGTACTTC.

Many counts were recorded for this clonotype. The chain recombines TRBV3-1 with TRBJ1-2; D is perhaps TRBD1 (5 bases). Germline-derived CDR1 and CDR2 are LGHDT and YNNKEL (reference sequence). The CDR3 loop spans 14 amino acids. V lost 0 bases and J lost 4, with 9 bases in between. The CDR3 here is CASSQDPRVYGYTF. The CDR3 nucleotides are TGTGCCAGCAGCCAAGACCCCAGGGTCTATGGCTACACCTTC.

This clonotype was counted ten times or more. This rearrangement joins TRBV4-3 to TRBJ2-2, with 7 bases lining up with TRBD2. V was clipped by 0 bases and J by 6 bases; unmatched bases: 13. Germline loops: CDR1 LGHNA, CDR2 YSLEER. This CDR3 has 18 residues. The chain's CDR3 is CASSQDVAGVLSPGELFF. CDR3 sequence (DNA): TGCGCCAGCAGCCAAGATGTGGCGGGGGTCTTAAGTCCCGGGGAGCTGTTTTTT.

This clonotype was seen at least ten times. The chain links TRBV7-9 to TRBJ1-5; TRBD1 agrees at 10 bases. CDR1 SEHNR and CDR2 FQNEAQ come from the germline V gene (reference sequence). The CDR3 is 15 amino acids. Germline trimming cut 5 bases from V and 3 bases from J; bases unmatched to any gene: 4. CDR3 nucleotides: TGTGCCAGCAGCCGGGGACAGGGGCACAATCAGCCCCAGCATTTT. Protein: CASSRGQGHNQPQHF.

The J gene is TRBJ2-6, the V gene TRBV10-3; 7 bases are a match to TRBD2. V shed 0 bases, J shed 2 bases, and the junction held 1 base outside the gene matches. This CDR3 comprises 16 residues. Germline loops: CDR1 ENHRY, CDR2 SYGVKD. For the CDR3, the DNA is TGTGCCATCAGTGAGTCGGGGGGGGCTGGGGCCAACGTCCTGACTTTC. It encodes CAISESGGAGANVLTF.

This clonotype occurred a few times. The chain recombines TRBV23-1 with TRBJ2-7; either TRBD1 or TRBD2 may fit D (5 bases each). TRBV23-1 is designated an ORF whose function remains uncertain. The CDR3 spans 12 residues. Between the trimmed V and J ends, which lost 1 base and 8 bases, there was a span of 9 bases. The CDR3 here is CASSQYGAKQYF. In DNA, the CDR3 is TGCGCCAGCAGTCAATACGGGGCAAAGCAGTACTTC.

The chain couples TRBV5-1 to TRBJ2-3, with D perhaps assigned TRBD1 or TRBD2 (5 bases each). V dropped 4 bases and J dropped 0 bases, with 18 bases sitting between them. Germline V CDR1 and CDR2: SGHRS, YFSETQ. The CDR3 covers 17 residues. The CDR3 region is CASSGPAGRSSTDTQYF. CDR3 DNA sequence: TGCGCCAGCAGCGGCCCCGCAGGGAGATCTAGCACAGATACGCAGTATTTT.

This clonotype was detected ten times or more. This chain uses TRBV7-2 with TRBJ2-5, with D tentatively TRBD1 (6 bases). V lost 1 base and J 1 base, leaving 10 bases between the germline ends. Germline-derived CDR1 and CDR2 are SGHTA and FQGNSA. This CDR3 is built from 15 residues. In DNA, the CDR3 is TGTGCCAGCAGCTTAGTTGGCAGGGGCCAAGAGACCCAGTACTTC. Translation: CASSLVGRGQETQYF.

Ten or more counts support this clonotype. V usage is TRBV15 and J usage is TRBJ1-2, with D unresolved. Germline lookup yields CDR1 LNHNV and CDR2 YYDKDF (reference sequence). The CDR3 totals 16 residues. Trimming shortened V by 0 bases and J by 6 bases, and 17 bases separated the two germline ends. The CDR3 loop reads CATSRDPRSDVHGYTF. Here the CDR3 DNA reads TGTGCCACCAGCAGAGATCCCCGGAGCGACGTGCATGGCTACACCTTC. Supplemented by reference TRBV15 and TRBJ1-2, the full variable domain reads DAMVIQNPRYQVTQFGKPVTLSCSQTLNHNVMYWYQQKSSQAPKLLFHYYDKDFNNEADTPDNFQSRRPNTSFCFLDIRSPGLGDTAMYLCATSRDPRSDVHGYTFGSGTRLTVV.

This clonotype was seen many times. The chain couples TRBV11-2 to TRBJ2-1; unclear D gene. CDR1 is SGHAT, CDR2 FQNNGV, per germline. Deletions cut 6 bases from V and 2 bases from J, with 8 bases between. This CDR3 contains 13 residues. The CDR3 here is CASRGSPYNEQFF. CDR3 nucleotides: TGTGCCAGCAGGGGAAGTCCCTACAATGAGCAGTTCTTC.

The genes are TRBV24-1 and TRBJ2-1, with D possibly TRBD2 on 5 matching bases. The V end was cut by 6 bases, the J end by 6 bases, with 11 bases between. The CDR3 runs 13 residues. Germline V gene lookup returns CDR1 KGHDR and CDR2 SFDVKD. DNA for the CDR3: TGTGCCACCAGTCGAGGGAACGGCAATGAGCAGTTCTTC. Amino acids: CATSRGNGNEQFF.